The 25 T cell receptor beta chains in this list originate from one sample, sequenced in a study of cytomegalovirus exposure and HLA in healthy donors. The PCR used 60 Vbeta and 13 Jbeta primers. The method was immunoSEQ multiplex PCR; TCRdb's version includes in-frame clones alone and lacks a portion of them. The sample contains 100,000 to 150,000 clones, approximately 80% of which appear only once. Sequenced sample: PBMCs. Every receptor here comes from a man aged 25-45 years in good health and CMV-seropositive.

The V gene is TRBV5-1, the J gene TRBJ2-1; the match to TRBD1 covers 9 bases. The CDR3 is 16 residues long. Germline V gene sequence: CDR1 SGHRS, CDR2 YFSETQ. The J segment lost 3 bases and the V segment lost 3 bases, leaving 7 bases of the junction unmatched. CDR3 sequence reads: CASSSLTGGIYNEQFF. The CDR3 region has the DNA TGCGCCAGCAGCTCTCTGACAGGGGGGATCTACAATGAGCAGTTCTTC.

This chain joins TRBV6-6 and TRBJ2-2; 7 bases match TRBD1. With 6 bases clipped from V and 5 bases from J, the junction kept 3 bases outside the gene matches. Germline V gives CDR1 MNHNY, CDR2 SVGAGI (reference sequence). The CDR3 loop spans 13 amino acids. The CDR3 loop is CASRSTGTGELFF. The DNA of the CDR3 is TGTGCCAGCAGATCGACAGGGACCGGGGAGCTGTTTTTT.

The gene calls are TRBV4-3 and TRBJ2-1; 13 nucleotides line up with TRBD2. The V gene's germline CDR1 is LGHNA and CDR2 YSLEER. The CDR3 is made up of 16 amino acids. V was clipped by 4 bases and J by 9 bases; unmatched bases: 9. The CDR3 DNA reads TGCGCCAGCAGCCGCCAACTAGCGGGAGGGTCGGGTGAGCAGTTCTTC. This gives the protein CASSRQLAGGSGEQFF.

The CDR3 is CASSPELAGGKNIQYF. DNA of the CDR3: TGTGCCAGCAGCCCCGAGCTAGCGGGAGGCAAAAACATTCAGTACTTC. This chain connects TRBV5-4 to TRBJ2-4, with 11 positions matching TRBD2. The V segment lost 4 bases and the J segment 3 bases; nucleotides outside the gene matches: 6. The CDR3 runs 16 residues. Per the germline V gene, CDR1 is SGHNT and CDR2 is YYREEE (reference sequence).

V usage is TRBV9 and J usage is TRBJ2-1; 14 bases are shared with TRBD2. The ends lost 0 bases at V and 9 bases at J; junction bases unmatched: 5. This CDR3 is 16 amino acids long. CDR1 and CDR2 from the germline V gene are SGDLS and YYNGEE. This CDR3 reads CASSVGGLAGAGEQFF. The DNA for the CDR3 is TGTGCCAGCAGCGTAGGGGGACTAGCGGGAGCGGGTGAGCAGTTCTTC. The whole variable domain, filled in from reference TRBV9 and TRBJ2-1, reads DSGVTQTPKHLITATGQRVTLRCSPRSGDLSVYWYQQSLDQGLQFLIQYYNGEERAKGNILERFSAQQFPDLHSELNLSSLELGDSALYFCASSVGGLAGAGEQFFGPGTRLTVL.

This clone was detected only a few times. The chain carries TRBV29-1 and TRBJ1-1; D is uncertain. The V end lost 5 bases, the J end lost 1 base, and 11 bases lay between the germline ends. From germline, CDR1 is SQVTM and CDR2 ANQGSEA. The CDR3 is 13 residues long. The CDR3 here is CSVLSSENTEAFF. CDR3 in DNA: TGCAGCGTTCTTTCGTCAGAGAACACTGAAGCTTTCTTT.

The chain carries TRBV19 and TRBJ2-2, with 7 bases that match TRBD1. J gave up 3 bases and V 7 bases, and 5 bases lay outside the gene matches. Germline CDR1 is LNHDA and CDR2 is SQIVND (reference sequence). The length of the CDR3 is 14 residues. CDR3 residues: CASTDTGDTGELFF. The CDR3 nucleotides are TGTGCCAGTACCGACACAGGGGACACCGGGGAGCTGTTTTTT.

The chain uses TRBV7-6 and TRBJ2-2; TRBD2 aligns across 7 bases. This CDR3 comprises 16 residues. Germline V lookup: CDR1 SGHVS, CDR2 FNYEAQ. V lost 2 bases, J lost 5 bases, and 8 bases stayed unmatched. CDR3 loop: CASSLWVREGTGELFF. In nucleotides, the CDR3 is TGTGCCAGCAGCTTATGGGTCAGGGAGGGGACCGGGGAGCTGTTTTTT. Filled out from reference TRBV7-6 and TRBJ2-2, the complete variable domain reads GAGVSQSPRYKVTKRGQDVALRCDPISGHVSLYWYRQALGQGPEFLTYFNYEAQQDKSGLPNDRFSAERPEGSISTLTIQRTEQRDSAMYRCASSLWVREGTGELFFGEGSRLTVL.

The chain recombines TRBV5-1 with TRBJ1-1; D gene unclear. The V end was cut by 1 base, the J end by 0 bases, with 19 bases between. The CDR3 loop spans 18 amino acids. Germline CDR1 is SGHRS and CDR2 is YFSETQ. The CDR3 bases are TGCGCCAGCAGCTTGCGTCCTGGCGGGTATCGGATGAACACTGAAGCTTTCTTT. Protein sequence: CASSLRPGGYRMNTEAFF.

J is TRBJ2-1 and V is TRBV6-6; 8 bases match TRBD2. Germline V gene data show CDR1 as MNHNY and CDR2 as SVGAGI (reference sequence). This CDR3 contains 12 residues. Trimming cost V 8 bases and J 8 bases; bases outside gene matches: 5. The DNA of the CDR3 is TGTGCCAGCGCGCCTAGCGGGTATGAGCAGTTCTTC. Protein: CASAPSGYEQFF.

This clone was detected a few times. The CDR3 sequence is CASSPGHWPYEQYF. CDR3 in DNA: TGTGCCAGCAGTCCTGGACACTGGCCCTACGAGCAGTACTTC. The chain links TRBV27 to TRBJ2-7; D is perhaps TRBD1 (5 bases). The CDR3 covers 14 residues. Germline CDR1 and CDR2: MNHEY and SMNVEV (reference sequence). The V end was cut by 5 bases, the J end by 2 bases, with 13 bases between.

With respect to this clone: One junction end does not reproduce the germline sequence, and a read error may be involved. The chain carries TRBV7-3 and TRBJ2-2; D possibly corresponds to TRBD1 (6 bases). The germline V gene encodes CDR1 SGHTA and CDR2 FQGTGA. The CDR3 has 16 residues. This CDR3 reads CASSITAGVGTGELFF. CDR3 DNA sequence: TGTGCCAGCAGCATAACCGCAGGGGTGGGCACCGGGGAGCTGTTTTTT.

The CDR3 sequence: CASLQPGLKGDGYTF. In DNA, the CDR3 is TGTGCCAGCCTTCAACCAGGGTTAAAAGGCGATGGCTACACCTTC. The chain combines TRBV2 with TRBJ1-2, with a weak D call TRBD1 (5 bases). Germline loops: CDR1 SNHLY, CDR2 FYNNEI. The CDR3 totals 15 residues. The V end was cut by 8 bases, the J end by 6 bases, with 22 bases between.

The chain links TRBV4-3 to TRBJ1-5; possibly TRBD1 for D (5 bases). The V gene's germline CDR1 is LGHNA and CDR2 YSLEER. This CDR3 comprises 15 residues. The V end lost 3 bases, the J end lost 5 bases, and 14 bases lay between the germline ends. The CDR3 nucleotides are TGCGCCAGCAGCCAGGGGAGGGGTTGGGATCAGCCCCAGCATTTT. It encodes CASSQGRGWDQPQHF.

The chain uses TRBV7-2 and TRBJ2-7; a possible D gene is TRBD2 (5 bases). Trimming took 5 bases from V and 4 from J, leaving 18 bases between them. CDR3 length equals 15 residues. Germline CDR1 SGHTA, CDR2 FQGNSA. The CDR3 reads CASSESGSGPYEQYF. The CDR3 bases are TGTGCCAGCAGCGAGTCGGGGTCCGGACCTTACGAGCAGTACTTC.

The chain employs TRBV4-2 and TRBJ2-1; perhaps TRBD2 as D (5 bases). V lost 3 bases and J lost 10, with 13 bases in between. CDR1 is LGHNA, CDR2 YNFKEQ, per germline. CDR3 size: 13 residues. In nucleotides, the CDR3 is TGTGCCAGCAGCCAGGGAGTCTCGTGGGAGCAGTTCTTC. This encodes CASSQGVSWEQFF.

The chain is built from TRBV4-2 and TRBJ2-1; TRBD2 agrees at 7 bases. The junction had 12 bases not matched to a gene; V was cut back by 0 bases and J by 7 bases. This CDR3 region has 17 residues. Germline loops: CDR1 LGHNA, CDR2 YNFKEQ. The CDR3 nucleotides are TGTGCCAGCAGCCAAGATCCCGCGGGAGCGGGTTATAATGAGCAGTTCTTC. It yields the protein CASSQDPAGAGYNEQFF.

This rearrangement joins TRBV4-3 to TRBJ2-1; TRBD2 agrees at 11 bases. This CDR3 has 19 residues. The V and J ends lost 1 base and 9 bases, in that order; junction bases with no gene match: 17. Germline CDR1 is LGHNA and CDR2 is YSLEER. CDR3 coding DNA: TGCGCCAGCAGCCAAGGAGCTGGGGCTAGCGGGAGGTCCCGGGTTGAGCAGTTCTTC. Its translation is CASSQGAGASGRSRVEQFF.

The gene calls are TRBV27 and TRBJ2-3, with TRBD2 matching 8 bases. This CDR3 comprises 16 residues. Germline V gives CDR1 MNHEY, CDR2 SMNVEV (reference sequence). V dropped 3 bases and J dropped 3; count of bases not matched to a gene: 8. CDR3 residues: CASSFSAGVRTDTQYF. The CDR3 DNA reads as TGTGCCAGCAGTTTCTCAGCGGGAGTGAGAACAGATACGCAGTATTTT.

This chain connects TRBV6-4 to TRBJ2-2; 7 bases fit TRBD1. V lost 6 bases and J lost 4; bases outside the gene matches: 8. This CDR3 has 15 amino acids. The V gene's germline CDR1 is MRHNA and CDR2 SNTAGT. CDR3 nucleotide sequence: TGTGCCAGCAGACTCGACAGGGCCACCACCGGGGAGCTGTTTTTT. Translating it yields CASRLDRATTGELFF.

V and J are TRBV7-9 and TRBJ2-6; the D is unclear. The CDR3 contains 14 residues. V lost 2 bases to trimming and J lost 4 bases, with 6 bases between them. CDR1 and CDR2 (germline): SEHNR, FQNEAQ (reference sequence). The CDR3 nucleotides are TGTGCCAGCAGCTTACCCCCAGGGGCCAACGTCCTGACTTTC. Translation: CASSLPPGANVLTF. Variable domain in full (rest from reference TRBV7-9 and TRBJ2-6): DTGVSQNPRHKITKRGQNVTFRCDPISEHNRLYWYRQTLGQGPEFLTYFQNEAQLEKSRLLSDRFSAERPKGSFSTLEIQRTEQGDSAMYLCASSLPPGANVLTFGAGSRLTVL.

Remarks on this clone: The sample holds other DNA sequences that translate to the same CDR3. The J gene is TRBJ1-3, the V gene TRBV27; D ambiguous. The CDR3 spans 15 residues. Germline CDR1 reads MNHEY; CDR2 reads SMNVEV (reference sequence). V was cut by 0 bases and J by 1 base, with 7 bases left in between. The DNA of the CDR3 is TGTGCCAGCAGTTTATCGGCAGCGTCTGGAAACACCATATATTTT. Translating it yields CASSLSAASGNTIYF.

CDR3 nucleotides: TGCAGCGTTGGGTCGGGTCAGGGGGCGCAGGACGACTATGGCTACACCTTC. Residues: CSVGSGQGAQDDYGYTF. V and J are TRBV29-1 and TRBJ1-2; 8 positions match TRBD1. CDR3 length: 17 residues. The germline gives CDR1 SQVTM, CDR2 ANQGSEA. After removal of 4 bases from V and 3 bases from J, the junction contained 16 bases not matched to a gene.

The chain carries TRBV10-3 and TRBJ2-7; 9 nucleotides match TRBD1. The junction had 7 bases not matched to a gene; V was cut back by 8 bases and J by 5 bases. The CDR3 has 13 residues. Looked up from germline, CDR1 is ENHRY and CDR2 is SYGVKD. The CDR3 bases are TGTGCCATCCGGCGTAGGACAGGGGACGAGCAGTACTTC. Translated, it gives CAIRRRTGDEQYF.

The rearrangement links TRBV19 to TRBJ1-1; possible D gene TRBD1, 5 bases. V lost 3 bases to trimming and J lost 1 base, with 12 bases between them. CDR1 and CDR2 from the germline V gene are LNHDA and SQIVND (reference sequence). CDR3 length: 15 amino acids. The CDR3 bases are TGTGCCAGTAGTATGGCCAGGGTGGGGAACACTGAAGCTTTCTTT. Its translation is CASSMARVGNTEAFF.